The entry below describes one TCR beta chain. Its antigen is as yet unknown. This clone may be a read error of a much larger clone one base away. This record belongs to a study of T cell repertoires in cytomegalovirus infection. Across the whole study: Carrying CMV and the relevant HLA type showed in public TCR beta signatures.

One entry per CDR3 protein, called by TCRdb with MiXCR from the reads. The sample gives roughly 700,000 distinct CDR3 sequences, roughly 30% of which show up once; approximately 18% is in the top ten. CDR1 SGHTA and CDR2 FQGNSA come from the germline V gene. The CDR3 loop spans 14 amino acids. The clonotype was recovered from a human donor in good health (CMV status not recorded). Some clones in this sample may be carry-over from other donors' samples. This chain links TRBV7-2 with TRBJ2-5; TRBD2 matches at 7 bases. Sequencing was performed on cultured PBMCs, taken from culture after CMV antigen stimulation. In nucleotides, the CDR3 is TGTGCCGGCAGCTTAGCGGGTTTCCAAGAGACCCAGTACTTC. It codes for CAGSLAGFQETQYF.